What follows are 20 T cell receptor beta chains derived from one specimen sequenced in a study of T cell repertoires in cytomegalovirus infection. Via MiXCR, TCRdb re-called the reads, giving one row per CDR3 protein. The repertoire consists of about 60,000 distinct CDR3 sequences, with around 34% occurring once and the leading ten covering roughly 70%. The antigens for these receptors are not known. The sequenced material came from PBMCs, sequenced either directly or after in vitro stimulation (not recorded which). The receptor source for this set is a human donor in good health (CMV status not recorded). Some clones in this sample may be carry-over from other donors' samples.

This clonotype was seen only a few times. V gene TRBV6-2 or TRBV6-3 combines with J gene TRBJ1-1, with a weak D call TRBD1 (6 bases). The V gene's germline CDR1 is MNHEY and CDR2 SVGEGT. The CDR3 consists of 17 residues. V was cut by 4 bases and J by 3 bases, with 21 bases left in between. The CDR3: CASSLDRGQRRDTEAFF. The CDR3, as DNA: TGTGCCAGCAGTTTAGACAGAGGACAGCGAAGGGACACTGAAGCTTTCTTT.

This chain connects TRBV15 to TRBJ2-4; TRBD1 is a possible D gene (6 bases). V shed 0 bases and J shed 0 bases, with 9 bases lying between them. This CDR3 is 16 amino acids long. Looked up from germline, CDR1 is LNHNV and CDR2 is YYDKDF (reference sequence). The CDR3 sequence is CATSREGAGAKNIQYF. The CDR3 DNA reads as TGTGCCACCAGCAGAGAGGGGGCGGGAGCCAAAAACATTCAGTACTTC.

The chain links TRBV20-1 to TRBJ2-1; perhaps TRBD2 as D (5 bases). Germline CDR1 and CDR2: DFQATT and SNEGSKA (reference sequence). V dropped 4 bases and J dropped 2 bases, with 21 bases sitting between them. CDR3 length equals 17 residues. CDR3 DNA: TGCAGTGCTAAACGACTACGAAACTATCCCACCTACAATGAGCAGTTCTTC. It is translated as CSAKRLRNYPTYNEQFF.

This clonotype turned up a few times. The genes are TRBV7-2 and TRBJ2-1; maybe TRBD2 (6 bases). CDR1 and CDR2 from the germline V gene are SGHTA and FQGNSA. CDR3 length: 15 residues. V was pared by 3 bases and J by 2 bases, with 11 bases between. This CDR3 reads CASSFGRGTYNEQFF. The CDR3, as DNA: TGTGCCAGCAGCTTCGGTCGGGGGACCTACAATGAGCAGTTCTTC.

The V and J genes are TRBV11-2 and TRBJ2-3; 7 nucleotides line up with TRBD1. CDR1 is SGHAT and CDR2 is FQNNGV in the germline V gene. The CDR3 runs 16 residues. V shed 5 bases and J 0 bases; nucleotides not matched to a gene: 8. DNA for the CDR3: TGTGCCAGCAGCGTCGGGACAGCTACCAGCACAGATACGCAGTATTTT. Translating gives CASSVGTATSTDTQYF.

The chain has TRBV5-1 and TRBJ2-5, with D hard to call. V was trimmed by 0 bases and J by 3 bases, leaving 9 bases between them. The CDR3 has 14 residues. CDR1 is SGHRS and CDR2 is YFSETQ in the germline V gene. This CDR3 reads CASSLGTAEETQYF. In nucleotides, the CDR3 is TGCGCCAGCAGCTTGGGTACAGCTGAAGAGACCCAGTACTTC.

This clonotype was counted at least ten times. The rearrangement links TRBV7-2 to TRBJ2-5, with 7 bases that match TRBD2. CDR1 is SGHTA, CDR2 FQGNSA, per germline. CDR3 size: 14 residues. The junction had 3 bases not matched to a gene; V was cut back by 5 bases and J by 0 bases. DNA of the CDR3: TGTGCCAGCAGCCCCGGACTAGACCAAGAGACCCAGTACTTC. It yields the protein CASSPGLDQETQYF. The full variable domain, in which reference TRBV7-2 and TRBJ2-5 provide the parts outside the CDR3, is GAGVSQSPSNKVTEKGKDVELRCDPISGHTALYWYRQSLGQGLEFLIYFQGNSAPDKSGLPSDRFSAERTGGSVSTLTIQRTQQEDSAVYLCASSPGLDQETQYFGPGTRLLVL.

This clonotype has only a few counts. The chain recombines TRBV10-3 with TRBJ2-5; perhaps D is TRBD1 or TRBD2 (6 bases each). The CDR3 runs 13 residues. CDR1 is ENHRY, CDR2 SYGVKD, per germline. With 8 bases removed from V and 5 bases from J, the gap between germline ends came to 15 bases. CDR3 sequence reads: CAIGGRGYETQYF. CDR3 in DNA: TGTGCCATCGGGGGGCGGGGATACGAGACCCAGTACTTC.

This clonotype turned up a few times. Here the CDR3 DNA reads TGTGCCAGCAGTCCTCCCGCCGGGGCAAAACTGTTTTTT. Protein product: CASSPPAGAKLFF. This chain joins TRBV7-2 and TRBJ1-4; TRBD1 might be the D (5 bases). Trimming shortened V by 6 bases and J by 10 bases, and 15 bases separated the two germline ends. This CDR3 contains 13 residues. Looked up from germline, CDR1 is SGHTA and CDR2 is FQGNSA.

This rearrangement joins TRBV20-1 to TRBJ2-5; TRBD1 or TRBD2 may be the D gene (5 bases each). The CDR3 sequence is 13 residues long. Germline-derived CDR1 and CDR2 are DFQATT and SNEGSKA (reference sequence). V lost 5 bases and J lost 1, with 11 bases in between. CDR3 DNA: TGCAGTGCTCACCGGGACCCCCAAGAGACCCAGTACTTC. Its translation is CSAHRDPQETQYF.

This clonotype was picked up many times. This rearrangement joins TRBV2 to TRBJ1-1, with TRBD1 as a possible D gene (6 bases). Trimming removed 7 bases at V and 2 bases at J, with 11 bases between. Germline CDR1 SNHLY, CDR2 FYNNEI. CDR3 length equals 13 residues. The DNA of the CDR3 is TGTGCCAGCAATCAGGACAGAAACACTGAAGCTTTCTTT. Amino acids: CASNQDRNTEAFF.

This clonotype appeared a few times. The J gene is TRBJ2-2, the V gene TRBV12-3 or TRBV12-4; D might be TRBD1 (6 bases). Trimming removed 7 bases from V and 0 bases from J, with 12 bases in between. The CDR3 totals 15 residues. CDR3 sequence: CASTRDRTNTGELFF. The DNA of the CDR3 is TGTGCCAGCACCCGAGACAGGACGAACACCGGGGAGCTGTTTTTT.

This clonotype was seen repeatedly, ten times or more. The CDR3 region is CASSLILHRGVDGYTF. CDR3 coding DNA: TGTGCCAGCAGTCTTATACTTCACAGGGGCGTGGATGGCTACACCTTC. The chain uses TRBV12-3 or TRBV12-4 and TRBJ1-2; TRBD1 agrees at 7 bases. The trim removed 5 bases at V and 6 bases at J, leaving 15 bases unmatched. The CDR3 loop spans 16 amino acids.

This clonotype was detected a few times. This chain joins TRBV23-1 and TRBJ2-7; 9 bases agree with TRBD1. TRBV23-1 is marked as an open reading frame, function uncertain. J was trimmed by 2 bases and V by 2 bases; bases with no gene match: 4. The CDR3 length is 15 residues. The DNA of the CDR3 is TGCGCCAGCAGTCAAATAGACAGGGGGGCCTACGAGCAGTACTTC. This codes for CASSQIDRGAYEQYF.

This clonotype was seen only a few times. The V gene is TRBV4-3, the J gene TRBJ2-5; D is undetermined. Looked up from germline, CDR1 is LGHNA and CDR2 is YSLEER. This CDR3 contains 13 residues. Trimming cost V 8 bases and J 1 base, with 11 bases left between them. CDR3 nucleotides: TGCGCCAGCTCCGGCCTCACCCAAGAGACCCAGTACTTC. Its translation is CASSGLTQETQYF.

The CDR3 is CASSEFGQGGPQHF. CDR3 sequence (DNA): TGTGCCAGCAGTGAATTCGGGCAGGGAGGGCCCCAGCATTTT. The genes are TRBV2 and TRBJ1-5, with D perhaps matching TRBD1 (5 bases). V lost 2 bases to trimming and J lost 9 bases, with 14 bases between them. The germline CDR1 and CDR2 sequences are SNHLY and FYNNEI. The CDR3 runs to 14 residues.

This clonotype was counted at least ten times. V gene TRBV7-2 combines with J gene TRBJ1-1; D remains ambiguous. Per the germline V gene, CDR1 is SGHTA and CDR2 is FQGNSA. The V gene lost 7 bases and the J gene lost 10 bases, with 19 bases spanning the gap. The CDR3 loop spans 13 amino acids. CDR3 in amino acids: CASKMAITAGAFF. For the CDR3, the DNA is TGTGCCAGCAAAATGGCGATTACGGCCGGAGCTTTCTTT.

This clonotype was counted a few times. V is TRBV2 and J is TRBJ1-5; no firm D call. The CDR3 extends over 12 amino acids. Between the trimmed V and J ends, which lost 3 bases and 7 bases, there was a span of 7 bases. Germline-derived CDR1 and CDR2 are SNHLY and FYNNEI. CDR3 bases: TGTGCCAGCAGTGACAGATGGCAGCCCCAGCATTTT. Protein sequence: CASSDRWQPQHF. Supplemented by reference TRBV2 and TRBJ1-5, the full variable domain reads EPEVTQTPSHQVTQMGQEVILRCVPISNHLYFYWYRQILGQKVEFLVSFYNNEISEKSEIFDDQFSVERPDGSNFTLKIRSTKLEDSAMYFCASSDRWQPQHFGDGTRLSIL.

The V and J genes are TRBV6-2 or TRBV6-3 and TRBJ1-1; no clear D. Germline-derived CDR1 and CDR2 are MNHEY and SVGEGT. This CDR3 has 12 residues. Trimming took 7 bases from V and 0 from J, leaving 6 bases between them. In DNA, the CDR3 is TGTGCCAGCAAGGGTCTGAACACTGAAGCTTTCTTT. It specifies CASKGLNTEAFF.

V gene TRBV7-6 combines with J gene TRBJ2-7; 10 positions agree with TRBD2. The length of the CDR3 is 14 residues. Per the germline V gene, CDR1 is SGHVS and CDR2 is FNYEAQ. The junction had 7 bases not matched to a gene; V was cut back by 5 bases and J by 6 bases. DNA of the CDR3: TGTGCCAGCAGCCCACTAGCGGGGATGGGCGAGCAGTACTTC. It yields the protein CASSPLAGMGEQYF.